This TCR beta chain was recorded in a study of CXCR3-negative and CXCR3-positive naive CD8 T cells. Whole-study results and caveats: In CXCR3-positive naive cells, the TRB CDR3s were more hydrophobic than in CXCR3-negative naive cells.

Remarks on this clonotype: Its antigen remains unidentified.

TRB cDNA was prepared as libraries by UMI-labeled 5' RACE. TCRdb re-called the 5' RACE reads; one entry per CDR3 protein, DNA not given. The sample table includes some 100,000 distinct CDR3 sequences. Germline values: CDR1 MDHEN, CDR2 SYDVKM. The CDR3 consists of 15 residues. This chain uses TRBV28 with TRBJ2-7; with no DNA, the TCRdb D assignment of TRBD2 cannot be verified. This receptor was identified in a human donor in good health. Some clones in this sample may be carry-over from other donors' samples. Sequenced: naive CXCR3+ CD8+ T cells from blood. Sample subset: CD45RO-CCR7+CD27+CD95- naive CD8+ T cells expressing CXCR3 (TNR3+). CDR3: CASSIPRAGLYEQYF. Complete variable domain (other parts from reference TRBV28 and TRBJ2-7): DVKVTQSSRYLVKRTGEKVFLECVQDMDHENMFWYRQDPGLGLRLIYFSYDVKMKEKGDIPEGYSVSREKKERFSLILESASTNQTSMYLCASSIPRAGLYEQYFGPGTRLTVT.